In this sample, the clone carrying this T cell receptor beta chain turned up many times. This specimen belongs to a study of T-cell reconstitution after alpha-beta-depleted transplantation in children. Between the trimmed V and J ends, which lost 6 bases and 4 bases, there was a span of 19 bases. CDR3 length equals 15 residues. Germline V CDR1 and CDR2: MNHEY, SVGEGT. It was with unique molecular identifiers that the TCRbeta library was prepared. One entry per CDR3 protein, called by TCRdb with MiXCR from the PCR reads. The profile shows approximately 350,000 distinct CDR3 sequences, under 20% of them singletons.

This TCR came from a male patient aged 2 to 9 who had a stem cell transplant for acute lymphoblastic leukemia, so the T cells may come from the graft donor. The sequencing used PBMCs, mostly from graft donor cells, collected 360 days after TCRalphabeta/CD19-depleted stem cell transplant. The chain has TRBV6-2 or TRBV6-3 and TRBJ2-7, with D tentatively TRBD1 (6 bases). Written as DNA, the CDR3 is TGTGCCAGCAGCACACTACAGGGACCCCTGTACGAGCAGTACTTC. Translating it yields CASSTLQGPLYEQYF.